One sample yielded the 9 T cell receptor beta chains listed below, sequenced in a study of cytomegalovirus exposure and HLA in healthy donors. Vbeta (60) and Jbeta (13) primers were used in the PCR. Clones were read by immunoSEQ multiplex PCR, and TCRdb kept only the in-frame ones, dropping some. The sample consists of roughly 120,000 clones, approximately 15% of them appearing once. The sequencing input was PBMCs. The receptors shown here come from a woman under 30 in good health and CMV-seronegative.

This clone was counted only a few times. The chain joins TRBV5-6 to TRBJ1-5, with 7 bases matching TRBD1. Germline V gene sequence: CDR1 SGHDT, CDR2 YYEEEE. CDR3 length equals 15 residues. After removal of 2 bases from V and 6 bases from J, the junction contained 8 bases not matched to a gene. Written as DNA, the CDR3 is TGTGCCAGCAGCTTAGGGTTGACAGGGTCTCAGCCCCAGCATTTT. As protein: CASSLGLTGSQPQHF. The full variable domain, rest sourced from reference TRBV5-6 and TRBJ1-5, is DAGVTQSPTHLIKTRGQQVTLRCSPKSGHDTVSWYQQALGQGPQFIFQYYEEEERQRGNFPDRFSGHQFPNYSSELNVNALLLGDSALYLCASSLGLTGSQPQHFGDGTRLSIL.

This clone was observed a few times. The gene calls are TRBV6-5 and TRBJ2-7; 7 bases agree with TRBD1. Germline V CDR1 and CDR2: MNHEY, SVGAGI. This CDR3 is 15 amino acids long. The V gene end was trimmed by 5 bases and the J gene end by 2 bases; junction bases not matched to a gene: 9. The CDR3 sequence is CASSGTDALAYEQYF. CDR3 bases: TGTGCCAGCAGTGGGACAGACGCGTTAGCCTACGAGCAGTACTTC.

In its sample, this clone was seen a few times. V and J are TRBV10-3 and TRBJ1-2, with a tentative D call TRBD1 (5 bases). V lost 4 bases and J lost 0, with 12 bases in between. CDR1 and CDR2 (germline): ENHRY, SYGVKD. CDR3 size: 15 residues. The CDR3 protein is CAISATTDPNYGYTF. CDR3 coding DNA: TGTGCCATCAGTGCGACGACAGACCCTAACTATGGCTACACCTTC.

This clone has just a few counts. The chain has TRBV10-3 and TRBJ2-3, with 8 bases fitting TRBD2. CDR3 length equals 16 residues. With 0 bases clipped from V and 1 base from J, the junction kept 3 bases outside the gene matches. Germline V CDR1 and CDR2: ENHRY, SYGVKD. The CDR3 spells CAISESGRGGTDTQYF. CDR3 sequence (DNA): TGTGCCATCAGTGAGTCGGGGCGGGGGGGCACAGATACGCAGTATTTT.

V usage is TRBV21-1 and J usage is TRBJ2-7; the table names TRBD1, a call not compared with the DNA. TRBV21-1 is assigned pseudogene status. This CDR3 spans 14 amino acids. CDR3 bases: TGTGCCAGCAGCAACATCGGACAGGTTGGGGAGCAGTACTTC. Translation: CASSNIGQVGEQYF.

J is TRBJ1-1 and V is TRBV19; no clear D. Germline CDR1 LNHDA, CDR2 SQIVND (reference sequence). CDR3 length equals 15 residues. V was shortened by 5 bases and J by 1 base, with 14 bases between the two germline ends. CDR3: CASSPRYVTNTEAFF. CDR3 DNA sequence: TGTGCCAGTAGTCCCAGGTACGTTACGAACACTGAAGCTTTCTTT.

DNA for the CDR3: TGTGCCTTGAACAGGGTTGGCACTGAAGCTTTCTTT. Amino acids: CALNRVGTEAFF. V usage is TRBV30 and J usage is TRBJ1-1; the D gene is possibly TRBD1 (6 bases). Germline-derived CDR1 and CDR2 are GTSNPN and SVGIG (reference sequence). V was trimmed by 7 bases and J by 4 bases, leaving 13 bases between them. This CDR3 spans 12 amino acids.

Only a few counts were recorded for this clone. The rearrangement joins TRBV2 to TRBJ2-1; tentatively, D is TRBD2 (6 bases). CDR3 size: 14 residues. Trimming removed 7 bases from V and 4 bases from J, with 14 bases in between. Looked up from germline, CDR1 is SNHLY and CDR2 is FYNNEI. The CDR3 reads CASKKGGAYNEQFF. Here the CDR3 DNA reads TGTGCCAGCAAGAAGGGCGGGGCTTACAATGAGCAGTTCTTC.

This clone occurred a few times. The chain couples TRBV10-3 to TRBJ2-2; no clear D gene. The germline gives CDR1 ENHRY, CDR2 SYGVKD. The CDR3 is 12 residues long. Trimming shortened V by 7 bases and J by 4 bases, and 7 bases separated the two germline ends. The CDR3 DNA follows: TGTGCCATCAACCCGGGCACCGGGGAGCTGTTTTTT. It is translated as CAINPGTGELFF.